This entry features one TCR beta chain sequence. Its cognate antigen is unknown. This record belongs to a study of OX40 agonist ivuxolimab in advanced cancers. About the study: Patients' therapy was ivuxolimab, an antibody that acts as an agonist of OX40 (CD134).

Findings of the study overall: Undetermined was the antigen specificity of the expanded peripheral T cells.

Assay used: immunoSEQ multiplex PCR; TCRdb lists only in-frame clones, some missing. The profile covers about 120,000 clones, with 85% to 90% appearing a single time and 0.55% taken by the ten largest. This specimen was CD4+ or CD8+ T cells sorted from blood, taken in a trial of the OX40 agonist ivuxolimab. The receptor's source is an adult with an advanced solid tumor such as melanoma, head and neck, liver or kidney cancer.

CDR3 protein: CASSPLDTSSGNTIYF. DNA for the CDR3: TGTGCCAGCTCACCCCTTGATACAAGCTCTGGAAACACCATATATTTT. The V gene is TRBV18, the J gene TRBJ1-3; D gene unclear. The CDR3 totals 16 residues. The V gene's germline CDR1 is KGHSH and CDR2 LQKENI. V lost 3 bases to trimming and J lost 0 bases, with 12 bases between them.